This T cell receptor beta chain was observed in a study of blood T cell repertoires in COVID-19. Germline lookup yields CDR1 ENHRY and CDR2 SYGVKD. The trim removed 9 bases at V and 5 bases at J, leaving 9 bases unmatched. The CDR3 consists of 14 residues. Generated by immunoSEQ multiplex PCR, the TCRdb table keeps only in-frame clones and is missing some. The table shows 5,500 to 7,500 clones, with roughly 86% occurring only once. The chain combines TRBV10-3 with TRBJ2-2; 7 positions agree with TRBD1. Sequenced input: peripheral blood. The receptor's source is a human donor in a cohort sampled during active COVID-19. The CDR3 nucleotides read TGTGCCATACGGATAGACAGGGAAACCGGGGAGCTGTTTTTT. This translates into CAIRIDRETGELFF.